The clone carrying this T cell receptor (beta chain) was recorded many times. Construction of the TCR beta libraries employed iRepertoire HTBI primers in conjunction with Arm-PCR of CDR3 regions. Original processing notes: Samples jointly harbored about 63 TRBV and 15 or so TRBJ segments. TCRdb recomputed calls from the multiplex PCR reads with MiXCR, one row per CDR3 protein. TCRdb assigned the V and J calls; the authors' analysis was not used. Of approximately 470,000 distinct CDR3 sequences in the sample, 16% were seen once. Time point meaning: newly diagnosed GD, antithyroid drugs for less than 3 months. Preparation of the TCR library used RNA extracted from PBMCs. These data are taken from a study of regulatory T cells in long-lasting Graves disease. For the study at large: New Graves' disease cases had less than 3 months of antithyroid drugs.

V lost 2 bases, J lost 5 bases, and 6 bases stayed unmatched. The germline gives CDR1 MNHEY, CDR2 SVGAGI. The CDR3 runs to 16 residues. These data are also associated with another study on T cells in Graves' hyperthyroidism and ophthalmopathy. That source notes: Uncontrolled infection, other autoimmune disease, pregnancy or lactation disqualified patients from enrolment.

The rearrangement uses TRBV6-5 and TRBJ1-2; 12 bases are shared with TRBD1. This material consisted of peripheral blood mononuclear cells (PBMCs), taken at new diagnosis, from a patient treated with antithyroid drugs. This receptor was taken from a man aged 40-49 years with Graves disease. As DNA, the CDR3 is TGTGCCAGCAGTTACCTCCCGGGACAGGGGGCTTATGGCTACACCTTC. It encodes CASSYLPGQGAYGYTF.